This TCR beta chain was recorded in a study of cytomegalovirus exposure and HLA in healthy donors (dated by TCRdb to 2016 to 2017). At the level of the whole study: According to a later analysis, one platform produced both the roughly 120 validation repertoires and the approximately 660 repertoires of the first cohort. The aim of the study was to test whether cataloging public T cell receptors could identify signatures of past pathogen exposure. In addition to the first cohort of 666 subjects, a separate validation cohort of 130 or so different subjects was used. High-throughput TCR immunosequencing, statistical association of individual TCRs with disease status, and machine learning were combined to predict cytomegalovirus infection status.

Preparation of the library involved the immunoSEQ multiplex PCR assay. The authors processed their data as follows. A statistical classification framework was built for diagnosing cytomegalovirus status from the catalog of TCR beta chain sequences. TCRdb took over this immuneACCESS table, retaining in-frame rearrangements with V and J assigned. Such tables are incomplete; in checked studies, under half of the missing clones stem from an unresolved V gene, and the remainder is unexplained. That table gives V, J and clone size, and the DNA gave D and trimming. In all, the sample holds 100,000 to 150,000 clones, and 89% of those were seen once. The ten biggest clones cover about 1.1% of the sample. Points on this clone: Its antigen is still unknown. No per-base quality is available; no much larger clone lies one base away.

The paper's findings and limits, for the study overall: In the study, 150 to 200 TCR beta chains were listed as associated with cytomegalovirus. Most TCR sequences were seen in very few donors, while some public TCRs were found in many individuals. Subsequent analysis determined that TCRs grouped into clusters in the first cohort also showed a tendency toward co-occurrence across the approximately 120 validation repertoires, and 90% to 95% of cluster scores exceeded 0. In vitro tests confirmed that a few of the cytomegalovirus-associated TCR beta chains recognize cytomegalovirus antigens. All 120 or so repertoires were used to score co-occurrence in the validation cohort in a later analysis, because that analysis had no HLA typing for the cohort. In both the original and validation cohorts, the classifier was reported to diagnose cytomegalovirus status with high specificity and sensitivity. According to the authors, the approach could potentially be generalized to other disease states and immunological phenotypes.

Separate from the approximately 700-subject first cohort, the validation cohort of about 120 subjects was the group to which the donors belonged. This sequence originates from a woman younger than 35 in good health and CMV-seronegative. The material sequenced was PBMCs.

The nucleotide sequence reads TGCGCCAGCAGCCAGGAACGACCCGGGACAGGGTTCAATGAGCAGTTCTTC. Its translation reads: CASSQERPGTGFNEQFF. The rearranged segments are TRBV4-3 and TRBJ2-1, and TRBD1 matches 9 of the central bases. Via the germline V gene, CDR1 is LGHNA and CDR2 YSLEER. From the cysteine up to the phenylalanine, the CDR3 has a length of 17 residues. Only the CDR3 part of the read is kept: 51 bases, read in frame from the first base. Relative to germline, V is missing 3 bases and J is missing 6 bases, with 12 bases of the junction outside any gene match.